Each of the 12 T cell receptor beta chains below was sequenced from the same sample in a study of T cell repertoires in cytomegalovirus infection. TCRdb ran MiXCR on the reads and lists one entry per CDR3 protein. The sample has over 300,000 distinct CDR3 sequences, 8% to 10% seen once. The sequenced material came from PBMCs. The receptors shown here come from a human donor in good health (CMV status not recorded). Some clones in this sample may be carry-over from other donors' samples.

This clonotype was counted only a few times. The CDR3 DNA reads as TGTGCCAGCAGGGGGACAGGGGAGGACAAAAACATTCAGTACTTC. Its translation is CASRGTGEDKNIQYF. The chain uses TRBV7-9 and TRBJ2-4, with TRBD1 identical over 10 bases. The CDR3 is 15 residues long. Trimming took 6 bases from V and 3 from J; bases not matched to a gene: 5. Germline CDR1 SEHNR, CDR2 FQNEAQ (reference sequence).

This clonotype was found many times. The chain combines TRBV7-2 with TRBJ2-1; a weak D match, TRBD1 (5 bases). The V end was cut by 3 bases, the J end by 3 bases, with 9 bases between. The CDR3 is 14 residues long. The germline V gene encodes CDR1 SGHTA and CDR2 FQGNSA. The CDR3, as DNA: TGTGCCAGCAGCTTTCTGACAGACTACAATGAGCAGTTCTTC. It translates to CASSFLTDYNEQFF.

This clonotype was detected ten times or more. The V and J genes are TRBV27 and TRBJ2-5, with 8 bases lining up with TRBD2. The CDR3 spans 14 residues. V was pared by 2 bases and J by 10 bases, with 9 bases of the junction left unmatched. CDR1 is MNHEY, CDR2 SMNVEV, per germline (reference sequence). The CDR3 DNA sequence: TGTGCCAGCAGTTTAGACCGCACCGGGACTAGCCAGTACTTC. Translating gives CASSLDRTGTSQYF.

This clonotype was seen only once. A much larger clone differs from this one at a single base, so this may be a read error. Since no conserved phenylalanine or tryptophan closes the CDR3, a read error is the likely cause. The rearrangement joins TRBV7-2 to TRBJ2-1; maybe TRBD1 (5 bases). CDR3 size: 15 residues. The germline gives CDR1 SGHTA, CDR2 FQGNSA. V lost 7 bases to trimming and J lost 0 bases, with 13 bases between them. CDR3 in DNA: TGTGCCAGCACCCCTAGACAGAGCTCCTACAATGAGCAGTTCCTC. Translated: CASTPRQSSYNEQFL.

This clonotype was detected many times. The chain carries TRBV7-2 and TRBJ1-5; D is uncertain. Germline CDR1 is SGHTA and CDR2 is FQGNSA. The length of the CDR3 is 16 residues. V shed 2 bases and J shed 6 bases, with 17 bases lying between them. As DNA, the CDR3 is TGTGCCAGCAGCTTAATCCCGCCCCAGCCAGGTCAGCCCCAGCATTTT. As protein: CASSLIPPQPGQPQHF.

This clonotype has only a few counts. J is TRBJ2-5 and V is TRBV7-2; D gene ambiguous. The CDR3 is 14 residues long. CDR1 SGHTA and CDR2 FQGNSA come from the germline V gene. V dropped 1 base and J dropped 5 bases, with 11 bases sitting between them. This CDR3 is CASSLDTGLETQYF. The CDR3 DNA reads as TGTGCCAGCAGCTTAGATACGGGTTTGGAGACCCAGTACTTC.

This clonotype was picked up many times. The chain has TRBV7-9 and TRBJ2-4, with 9 bases matching TRBD1. J was trimmed by 7 bases and V by 1 base; bases with no gene match: 5. This CDR3 contains 15 residues. Germline-derived CDR1 and CDR2 are SEHNR and FQNEAQ (reference sequence). CDR3 nucleotides: TGTGCCAGCAGCTTAGATGGGACAGGGATGAACATTCAGTACTTC. Protein: CASSLDGTGMNIQYF.

The chain couples TRBV20-1 to TRBJ2-7; D remains unclear. V was shortened by 6 bases and J by 3 bases, with 9 bases between the two germline ends. Per germline, CDR1 DFQATT and CDR2 SNEGSKA (reference sequence). The CDR3 extends over 11 amino acids. The CDR3 DNA sequence: TGCAGTGCCAACACGATCTACGAGCAGTACTTC. Its translation is CSANTIYEQYF.

This clonotype was seen at least ten times. The gene calls are TRBV12-3 or TRBV12-4 and TRBJ2-5, with 9 bases that match TRBD2. Trimming at V came to 5 bases and at J to 5 bases, leaving 15 bases not matched to a gene. This CDR3 is built from 17 residues. For the CDR3, the DNA is TGTGCCAGCAGTCACCCCAGGGGCGGGGGGGCCTTCGAGACCCAGTACTTC. Its translation: CASSHPRGGGAFETQYF.

Ten or more counts support this clonotype. The chain joins TRBV6-6 to TRBJ1-4, with a weak D call TRBD1 (6 bases). Trimming took 7 bases from V and 4 from J, leaving 10 bases between them. Germline CDR1 reads MNHNY; CDR2 reads SVGAGI (reference sequence). The CDR3 covers 13 residues. In nucleotides, the CDR3 is TGTGCCAGCATCAAGGGGGGTAATGAAAAACTGTTTTTT. Its translation: CASIKGGNEKLFF.

The chain is built from TRBV7-9 and TRBJ1-2; D perhaps matches TRBD1 (6 bases). Trimming shortened V by 2 bases and J by 7 bases, and 14 bases separated the two germline ends. Looked up from germline, CDR1 is SEHNR and CDR2 is FQNEAQ (reference sequence). The CDR3 consists of 14 residues. CDR3 sequence (DNA): TGTGCCAGCAGCTTAAGTGGGGGCGCAGGTGGCTACACCTTC. Its protein product is CASSLSGGAGGYTF.

This clonotype was found many times. The rearrangement joins TRBV12-3 or TRBV12-4 to TRBJ1-5; 9 bases align to TRBD1. Germline trimming cut 6 bases from V and 2 bases from J; bases unmatched to any gene: 5. CDR3 length equals 15 residues. Here the CDR3 reads CASSLQGAGNQPQHF. CDR3 coding DNA: TGTGCCAGCAGCTTACAGGGGGCAGGCAATCAGCCCCAGCATTTT.